The 5 T cell receptor beta chains given below trace back to one sample, sequenced in a study of beta chain features in type 1 diabetes. TCRB transcripts that were expressed got sequenced, as all of the isolated RNA had been reverse transcribed. Data came from immunoSEQ multiplex PCR; TCRdb stores just in-frame clones and leaves some out. The table shows hundreds of thousands of clones, with 11% occurring only once. The sample was naive CD4+ T cells from blood. The receptor source for this set is a woman in her 30s in good health.

V gene TRBV9 combines with J gene TRBJ1-5; 8 nucleotides align to TRBD1. The CDR3 extends over 15 amino acids. V lost 0 bases and J lost 5; bases outside the gene matches: 4. Germline loops: CDR1 SGDLS, CDR2 YYNGEE. CDR3 region: CASSVGGQVDQPQHF. DNA for the CDR3: TGTGCCAGCAGCGTAGGGGGACAGGTTGATCAGCCCCAGCATTTT. The full variable domain, in which reference TRBV9 and TRBJ1-5 provide the parts outside the CDR3, is DSGVTQTPKHLITATGQRVTLRCSPRSGDLSVYWYQQSLDQGLQFLIQYYNGEERAKGNILERFSAQQFPDLHSELNLSSLELGDSALYFCASSVGGQVDQPQHFGDGTRLSIL.

This clone has just a few counts. The chain combines TRBV11-2 with TRBJ2-1; D perhaps matches TRBD1 (5 bases). Per germline, CDR1 SGHAT and CDR2 FQNNGV. Trimming shortened V by 7 bases and J by 0 bases, and 13 bases separated the two germline ends. This CDR3 has 15 residues. CDR3 residues: CASTLTESSYNEQFF. The CDR3 nucleotides are TGTGCCAGCACCCTGACAGAGAGCTCCTACAATGAGCAGTTCTTC.

J is TRBJ1-3 and V is TRBV11-2; 7 bases are shared with TRBD1. V trimming: 5 bases; J trimming: 10 bases; junction bases outside the gene matches: 14. The germline CDR1 and CDR2 sequences are SGHAT and FQNNGV. The CDR3 length is 15 residues. Written as DNA, the CDR3 is TGTGCCAGCAGCGTCGGGACAGCCCCCAAGCTAACCATATATTTT. Translated, it gives CASSVGTAPKLTIYF.

This clone was seen more than once but under ten times. CDR3 loop: CASSFRDRVFYGYTF. DNA for the CDR3: TGTGCCAGCAGTTTCCGGGACAGGGTCTTCTATGGCTACACCTTC. This chain connects TRBV28 to TRBJ1-2, with TRBD1 matching over 9 bases. V lost 3 bases to trimming and J lost 4 bases; unmatched junction nucleotides: 6. The CDR3 extends over 15 amino acids. Germline values: CDR1 MDHEN, CDR2 SYDVKM.

V and J are TRBV6-6 and TRBJ2-1; 11 bases are a match to TRBD2. This CDR3 comprises 16 residues. Germline loops: CDR1 MNHNY, CDR2 SVGAGI (reference sequence). The trim removed 6 bases at V and 7 bases at J, leaving 11 bases unmatched. CDR3 bases: TGTGCCAGCAGGGAAACTCCTAGCGGGAGGATTAATGAGCAGTTCTTC. This sequence encodes CASRETPSGRINEQFF.